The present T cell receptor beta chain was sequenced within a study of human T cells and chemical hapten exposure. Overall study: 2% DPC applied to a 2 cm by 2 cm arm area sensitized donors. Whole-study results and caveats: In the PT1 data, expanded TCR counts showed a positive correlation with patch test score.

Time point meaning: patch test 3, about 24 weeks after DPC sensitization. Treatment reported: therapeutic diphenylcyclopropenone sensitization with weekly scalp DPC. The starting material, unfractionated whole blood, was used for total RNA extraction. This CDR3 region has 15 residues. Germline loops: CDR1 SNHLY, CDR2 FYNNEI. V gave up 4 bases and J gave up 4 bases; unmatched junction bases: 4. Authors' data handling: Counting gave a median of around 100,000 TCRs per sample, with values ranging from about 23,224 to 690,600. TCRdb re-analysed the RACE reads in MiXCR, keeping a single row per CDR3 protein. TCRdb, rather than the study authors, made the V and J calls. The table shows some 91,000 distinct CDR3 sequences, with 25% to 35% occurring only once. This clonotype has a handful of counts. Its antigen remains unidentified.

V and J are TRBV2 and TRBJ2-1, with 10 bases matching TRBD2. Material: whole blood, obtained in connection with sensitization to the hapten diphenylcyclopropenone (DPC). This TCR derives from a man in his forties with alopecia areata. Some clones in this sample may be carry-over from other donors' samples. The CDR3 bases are TGTGCCAGCAGTGGGGGACTAGCGAAATACAATGAGCAGTTCTTC. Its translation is CASSGGLAKYNEQFF.